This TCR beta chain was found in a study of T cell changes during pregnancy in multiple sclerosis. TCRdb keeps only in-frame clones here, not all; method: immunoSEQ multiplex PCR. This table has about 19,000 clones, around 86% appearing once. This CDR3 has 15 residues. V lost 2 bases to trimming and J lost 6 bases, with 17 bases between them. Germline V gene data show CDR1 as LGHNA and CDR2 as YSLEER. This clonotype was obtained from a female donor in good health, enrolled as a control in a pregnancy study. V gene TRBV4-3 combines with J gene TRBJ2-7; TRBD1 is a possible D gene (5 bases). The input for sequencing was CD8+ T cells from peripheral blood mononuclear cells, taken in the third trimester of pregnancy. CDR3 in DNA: TGCGCCAGCAGCCAATGGTCAGGGCCCTCGGGCGAGCAGTACTTC. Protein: CASSQWSGPSGEQYF.